This T cell receptor (beta chain) was sequenced in a study of blood T cell repertoires in COVID-19. This CDR3 contains 13 residues. V was pared by 1 base and J by 1 base, with 4 bases between. Using immunoSEQ multiplex PCR, the repertoire was profiled, and TCRdb retains in-frame clones only, with some absent. The data show about 160,000 clones, with approximately 80% seen just once and about 8.6% held by the top ten. The receptor was derived from a woman in her 50s who had recovered from COVID-19. Source material: PBMCs or T cells enriched from blood (not recorded which). V gene TRBV12-3 or TRBV12-4 combines with J gene TRBJ1-2, with unresolved D. CDR3 sequence reads: CASSLGGNYGYTF. CDR3 coding DNA: TGTGCCAGCAGTTTAGGCGGTAACTATGGCTACACCTTC.